The present T cell receptor beta chain was sequenced within a study of T cells after yellow fever vaccination (dated by TCRdb to the late 2010s). About the full investigation: The SMART-Seq v4 Ultra Low Input RNA kit was used to prepare libraries from fractions with low cell numbers. To follow T-cell clones before and after primary and booster YFV17D yellow fever vaccination, bulk TCR alpha and beta repertoires were sequenced over time. The cohort comprised two healthy male donors, one aged 18 to 30 and one aged 30 to 40 years. Blood was collected at multiple timepoints before and after primary and secondary immunization, and bulk PBMC replicates and cell subsets were isolated. Broad study findings and their caveats: Most clones expanded after primary vaccination were re-detected after the booster (almost 97% of CD4 and around 88% of CD8), suggesting broad memory maintenance. FACS-sorted repertoires could contain abundant contaminating clonotypes from the bulk population, so computational filtering was required. The secondary T-cell response was found to be weaker but faster than the primary response, with a peak reached on day 5 rather than on day 15. A small fraction of clonotypes showed up in both the CD4 and CD8 compartments, probably as a result of convergent recombination. The study included only two donors, which limits how far the findings can be generalized.

This clonotype appeared a few times. The antigen this receptor binds is unknown. No quality values exist for individual bases; no much larger clone is one base distant. The instrument was an Illumina NovaSeq 6000. TCR cDNA was synthesized by 5'RACE template switching, through which a universal primer site and unique molecular identifiers were introduced. cDNA synthesis was primed from both the TCR alpha and TCR beta constant segments. Library amplification used two PCR steps, and the second PCR step added sample barcodes and sequencing adapters. Libraries were sequenced on Illumina HiSeq 2500 (2x100 bp) or NovaSeq (2x150 bp). The source study handled its data this way. MIGEC handled demultiplexing of reads and collapsing into UMI consensus sequences, while MiXCR performed V(D)J alignment. Vaccine-responding clonotypes were defined with edgeR using replicate PBMC samples, requiring FDR below 0.01 and a log2 fold change above 5 up to day 15. Each bulk clonotype was labeled CD4 or CD8 based on which sequenced repertoire, CD4 or CD8, contained the clonotype at higher abundance. TCRdb ran its own pipeline on the public reads, namely fastp trimming at Q25 and MiXCR clone calling, and kept in-frame beta chains. Entries are consolidated by CDR3 protein sequence, retaining the most common genes and DNA. These V and J calls are TCRdb output, not the study's own analysis. Within this sample are a few hundred thousand distinct CDR3 sequences, with 3% to 4.5% of them counted one time only. Of the sample, more than 20% falls within the top ten clones.

Including cysteine and phenylalanine, the CDR3 has 16 amino acids. CDR3 DNA only is kept here, 48 bases in frame from base 1. Trimmed from V: 1 base; trimmed from J: 2 bases; junction bases lacking a gene match: 0. CDR1 and CDR2, per the germline V gene, are MGHRA and YSYEKL. The treatment or condition label, read with the paper, signifies: live attenuated yellow fever vaccine strain. At each blood-draw timepoint, two biological replicates of bulk PBMCs were obtained. A standard Ficoll-Paque protocol was used to isolate PBMCs from peripheral blood. RNA was extracted with TriZol from bulk PBMCs, CD4 and CD8 fractions, and dextramer-positive and dextramer-negative fractions.

This sample comprised PBMCs, obtained 5 days after the yellow fever booster vaccination. This receptor chain uses TRBV4-1 and TRBJ2-6, and 9 junction bases match TRBD1. The sequence was collected from a man between 18 and 35 years old who received the YFV17D yellow fever vaccine. The DNA sequence is given as TGCGCCAGCAGCCAAGGACAGGGGGCTGGGGCCAACGTCCTGACTTTC. The resulting protein is CASSQGQGAGANVLTF.